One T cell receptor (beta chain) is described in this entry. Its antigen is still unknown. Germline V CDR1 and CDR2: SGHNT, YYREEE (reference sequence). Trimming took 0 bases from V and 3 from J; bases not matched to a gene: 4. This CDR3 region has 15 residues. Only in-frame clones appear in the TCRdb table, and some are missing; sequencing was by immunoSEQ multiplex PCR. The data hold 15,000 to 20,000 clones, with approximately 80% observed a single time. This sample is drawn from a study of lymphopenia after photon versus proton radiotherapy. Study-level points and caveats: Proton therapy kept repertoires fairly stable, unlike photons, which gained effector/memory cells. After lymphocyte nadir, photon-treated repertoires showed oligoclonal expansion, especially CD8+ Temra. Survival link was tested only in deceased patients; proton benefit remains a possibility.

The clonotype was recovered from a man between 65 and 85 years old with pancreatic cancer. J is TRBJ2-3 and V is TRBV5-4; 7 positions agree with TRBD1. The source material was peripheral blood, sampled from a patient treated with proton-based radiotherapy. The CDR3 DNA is TGTGCCAGCAGCTTGGACCACAGGGGTACAGATACGCAGTATTTT. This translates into CASSLDHRGTDTQYF.